One and the same sample provided the 17 T cell receptor beta chains below, sequenced in a study of identical twins. TCRdb re-called the 5' RACE reads through MiXCR, storing one row per CDR3 protein. The sample has some 790,000 distinct CDR3 sequences; 18% are singletons. This sample was shared with a second study, whose subject was T cells expressing NK-cell markers.

The sequenced material came from PBMCs. The source of these receptors is a woman aged 18-30 years in good health.

V usage is TRBV7-2 and J usage is TRBJ2-5; 9 positions match TRBD1. CDR3 length equals 13 residues. Trimming cost V 6 bases and J 4 bases; bases outside gene matches: 3. CDR1 SGHTA and CDR2 FQGNSA come from the germline V gene. The CDR3 DNA reads TGTGCCAGCAGGGGACAGGGAGGAGAGACCCAGTACTTC. As protein: CASRGQGGETQYF.

To note about this clonotype: No conserved phenylalanine or tryptophan is present at the end of the CDR3, so a read error is the likely explanation. No DNA is shown, since the ends of the CDR3 on it are uncertain; the CDR3 is the one TCRdb lists. The chain is built from TRBV5-1 and TRBJ2-1. CDR1 SGHRS and CDR2 YFSETQ come from the germline V gene. The CDR3 contains 13 residues when both ends are counted. The CDR3 protein is CASSLDRSDPAFL.

This clonotype was counted between two and nine times. The chain recombines TRBV9 with TRBJ2-3; D possibly corresponds to TRBD2 (5 bases). The CDR3 consists of 15 residues. The V end lost 4 bases, the J end lost 2 bases, and 14 bases lay between the germline ends. The germline CDR1 and CDR2 sequences are SGDLS and YYNGEE. Written as DNA, the CDR3 is TGTGCCAGCAGCAGGTCGGGGAGTGTCACAGATACGCAGTATTTT. It translates to CASSRSGSVTDTQYF.

The rearrangement joins TRBV12-3 or TRBV12-4 to TRBJ2-3, with D perhaps TRBD1 (5 bases). There are 13 residues in the CDR3. V lost 5 bases and J lost 4, with 10 bases in between. CDR3 sequence: CASSVGAPDTQYF. The CDR3 bases are TGTGCCAGCAGTGTAGGGGCCCCAGATACGCAGTATTTT.

This clonotype occurred a few times. J is TRBJ2-7 and V is TRBV9; TRBD2 might be the D (6 bases). Per germline, CDR1 SGDLS and CDR2 YYNGEE. Trimming took off 4 bases at V and 5 bases at J, with 13 bases between the two ends. The CDR3 runs 13 residues. In DNA form, the CDR3 reads TGTGCCAGCAGCCCGAGTGGAGGGAACGAGCAGTACTTC. Protein sequence: CASSPSGGNEQYF.

This clonotype occurred a few times. The CDR3 coding sequence is TGCAGTGCTAGAGGTGTCAGTCGCGGCGAGCAGTACTTC. This translates into CSARGVSRGEQYF. The chain is built from TRBV20-1 and TRBJ2-7; D unresolved. The CDR3 has 13 residues. Trimming stripped 1 base from V and 6 bases from J, with 13 bases between. Per the germline V gene, CDR1 is DFQATT and CDR2 is SNEGSKA (reference sequence).

The rearrangement uses TRBV6-1 and TRBJ2-7; D may be TRBD2 (6 bases). CDR1 and CDR2 (germline): MNHNS, SASEGT. The CDR3 consists of 14 residues. V shed 2 bases and J shed 1 base, with 9 bases lying between them. CDR3: CASSERRDSYEQYF. DNA of the CDR3: TGTGCCAGCAGTGAACGGCGGGATTCCTACGAGCAGTACTTC.

This clonotype occurred a few times. This sequence joins TRBV6-2 or TRBV6-3 and TRBJ2-1; a weak D match, TRBD2 (5 bases). Trimming removed 2 bases from V and 4 bases from J, with 9 bases in between. Germline V CDR1 and CDR2: MNHEY, SVGEGT. There are 14 residues in the CDR3. CDR3: CASSYQRGYNEQFF. CDR3 DNA: TGTGCCAGCAGTTACCAACGGGGATACAATGAGCAGTTCTTC.

This chain links TRBV6-4 with TRBJ2-3; D is ambiguous. Trimming removed 0 bases from V and 1 base from J, with 8 bases in between. This CDR3 contains 15 residues. Germline assignment: CDR1 MRHNA and CDR2 SNTAGT. As DNA, the CDR3 is TGTGCCAGCAGTGACTCGACCAGGCGCACAGATACGCAGTATTTT. Amino acids: CASSDSTRRTDTQYF.

This clonotype was found a few times. J is TRBJ2-1 and V is TRBV7-3; 9 nucleotides line up with TRBD2. The CDR3 contains 17 residues. CDR1 and CDR2 (germline): SGHTA, FQGTGA. Germline trimming cut 5 bases from V and 5 bases from J; bases unmatched to any gene: 13. The CDR3 region has the DNA TGTGCCAGCAGCCTCAAAGGGACTAGCCTCTTCGACAATGAGCAGTTCTTC. Protein product: CASSLKGTSLFDNEQFF.

This clonotype showed up just a few times. The V call is TRBV10-3, the J call TRBJ2-5, with D hard to call. The CDR3 totals 14 residues. CDR1 and CDR2 (germline): ENHRY, SYGVKD. Deletions cut 6 bases from V and 5 bases from J, with 16 bases between. The CDR3 spells CAISLPGSRETQYF. The CDR3 DNA reads TGTGCCATCAGCCTACCGGGCTCCCGGGAGACCCAGTACTTC.

V usage is TRBV5-1 and J usage is TRBJ2-7, with 8 bases lining up with TRBD1. This CDR3 comprises 18 residues. The germline gives CDR1 SGHRS, CDR2 YFSETQ. J was trimmed by 3 bases and V by 2 bases; bases with no gene match: 16. CDR3 coding DNA: TGCGCCAGCAGCTTCCAGGGGGCCGGACCCCAGGTGAACTACGAGCAGTACTTC. Translation: CASSFQGAGPQVNYEQYF.

This clonotype was picked up a small number of times. The chain employs TRBV20-1 and TRBJ1-1; D not certain. CDR1 and CDR2 (germline): DFQATT, SNEGSKA (reference sequence). The CDR3 has 14 residues. Trimming shortened V by 1 base and J by 6 bases, and 15 bases separated the two germline ends. The CDR3 DNA reads TGCAGTGCTAGAGTTACAGCTAAAAAGTCTGAAGCTTTCTTT. Its protein product is CSARVTAKKSEAFF.

This rearrangement joins TRBV5-1 to TRBJ1-1; 7 nucleotides match TRBD1. Germline V gene sequence: CDR1 SGHRS, CDR2 YFSETQ. The CDR3 loop spans 14 amino acids. With V trimmed by 9 bases and J by 1 base, 9 bases remained unmatched. The CDR3 reads CATTPGGPNTEAFF. CDR3 nucleotide sequence: TGCGCCACAACACCAGGGGGTCCGAACACTGAAGCTTTCTTT. Variable domain in full (rest from reference TRBV5-1 and TRBJ1-1): KAGVTQTPRYLIKTRGQQVTLSCSPISGHRSVSWYQQTPGQGLQFLFEYFSETQRNKGNFPGRFSGRQFSNSRSEMNVSTLELGDSALYLCATTPGGPNTEAFFGQGTRLTVV.

This chain uses TRBV20-1 with TRBJ2-3; TRBD2 might be the D (6 bases). Germline V CDR1 and CDR2: DFQATT, SNEGSKA (reference sequence). V lost 3 bases to trimming and J lost 4 bases, with 11 bases between them. There are 13 residues in the CDR3. The chain's CDR3 is CSARGRRADTQYF. In nucleotides, the CDR3 is TGCAGTGCTAGGGGGCGGAGGGCAGATACGCAGTATTTT.

V gene TRBV12-3 or TRBV12-4 combines with J gene TRBJ2-1; 12 nucleotides agree with TRBD2. The V and J ends lost 5 bases and 10 bases, in that order; junction bases with no gene match: 9. The CDR3 has 15 residues. This chain's CDR3 is CASSPSSGGAREQFF. DNA of the CDR3: TGTGCCAGCAGTCCCTCTAGCGGGGGGGCAAGGGAGCAGTTCTTC.

This clonotype was observed many times. V and J are TRBV7-6 and TRBJ2-7; 9 nucleotides match TRBD1. CDR3 length: 15 residues. Germline CDR1 reads SGHVS; CDR2 reads FNYEAQ. With 5 bases clipped from V and 3 bases from J, the junction kept 8 bases outside the gene matches. The DNA for the CDR3 is TGTGCCAGCAGCGTTACCGGGACAGGGTACTACGAGCAGTACTTC. It codes for CASSVTGTGYYEQYF.